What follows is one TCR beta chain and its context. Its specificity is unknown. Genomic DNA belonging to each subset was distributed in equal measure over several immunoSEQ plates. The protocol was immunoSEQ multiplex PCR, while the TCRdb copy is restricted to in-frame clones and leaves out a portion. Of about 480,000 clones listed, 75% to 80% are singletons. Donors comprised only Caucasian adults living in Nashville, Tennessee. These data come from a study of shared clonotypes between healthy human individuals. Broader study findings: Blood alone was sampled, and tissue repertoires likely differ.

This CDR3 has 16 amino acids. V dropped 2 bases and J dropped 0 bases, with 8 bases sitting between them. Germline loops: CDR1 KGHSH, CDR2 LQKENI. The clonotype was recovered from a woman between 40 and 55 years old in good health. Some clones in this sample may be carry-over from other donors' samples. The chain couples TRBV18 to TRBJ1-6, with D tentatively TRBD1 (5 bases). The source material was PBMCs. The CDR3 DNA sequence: TGTGCCAGCTCACCAACGGGGGACTCCTATAATTCACCCCTCCACTTT. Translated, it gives CASSPTGDSYNSPLHF.